This T cell receptor (beta chain) was profiled in a study of regulatory T cells in long-lasting Graves disease. Study results and caveats: Persistent disease preferred TRBV28, TRBJ1-2 and TRBJ2-5; new disease, TRBV20-1 and TRBJ2-1.

The table lists this clonotype with many counts. The target antigen is unknown. Library construction for TCR beta used iRepertoire HTBI primers and Arm-PCR of CDR3 regions. One entry per CDR3 protein results from TCRdb running MiXCR on the multiplex PCR reads. The sample yields 530,000 or so distinct CDR3 sequences, 13% seen once. CDR3 length: 15 residues. The germline gives CDR1 SNHLY, CDR2 FYNNEI. V dropped 6 bases and J dropped 0 bases, with 12 bases sitting between them. The time point: newly diagnosed GD, antithyroid drugs for less than 3 months. RNA from PBMCs was the source of the TCR library. These same data were also listed under a study on T cells in Graves' hyperthyroidism and ophthalmopathy. As that report states: Graves' hyperthyroidism is called stable when ophthalmopathy does not progress within 18 months. Using the HTBI primer set, a first-round RT-PCR was run on the TCR CDR3. Most clonotypes expanded in thyroid above 0.001 were likewise present in blood.

V and J are TRBV2 and TRBJ1-5, with D unresolved. Specimen: peripheral blood mononuclear cells (PBMCs), collected at new diagnosis, from a patient treated with antithyroid drugs. This receptor was taken from a man younger than 40 with Graves disease. CDR3 region: CASSETEYSNQPQHF. The CDR3, as DNA: TGTGCCAGCAGCGAGACCGAATATAGCAATCAGCCCCAGCATTTT.